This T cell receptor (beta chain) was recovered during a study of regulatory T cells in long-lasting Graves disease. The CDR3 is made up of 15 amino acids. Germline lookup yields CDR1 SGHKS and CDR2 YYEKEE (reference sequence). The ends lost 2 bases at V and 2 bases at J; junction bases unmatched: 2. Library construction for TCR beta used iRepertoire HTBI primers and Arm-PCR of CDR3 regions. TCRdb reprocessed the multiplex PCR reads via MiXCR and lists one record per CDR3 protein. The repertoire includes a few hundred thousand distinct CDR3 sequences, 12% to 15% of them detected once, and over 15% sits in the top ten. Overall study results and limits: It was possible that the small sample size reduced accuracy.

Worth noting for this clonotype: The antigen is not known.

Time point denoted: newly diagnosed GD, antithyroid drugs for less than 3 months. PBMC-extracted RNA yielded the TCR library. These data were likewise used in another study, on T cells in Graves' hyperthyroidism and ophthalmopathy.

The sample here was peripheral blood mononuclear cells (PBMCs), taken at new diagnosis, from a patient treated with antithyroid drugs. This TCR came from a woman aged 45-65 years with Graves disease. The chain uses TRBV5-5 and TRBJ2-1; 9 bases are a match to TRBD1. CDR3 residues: CASSLQGATYNEQFF. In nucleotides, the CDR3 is TGTGCCAGCAGCTTACAGGGGGCCACCTACAATGAGCAGTTCTTC. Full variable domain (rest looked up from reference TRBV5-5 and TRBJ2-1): DAGVTQSPTHLIKTRGQQVTLRCSPISGHKSVSWYQQVLGQGPQFIFQYYEKEERGRGNFPDRFSARQFPNYSSELNVNALLLGDSALYLCASSLQGATYNEQFFGPGTRLTVL.